The 14 T cell receptor beta chains below come from one sample, sequenced in a study of blood T cell repertoires in COVID-19. Sequencing was performed with immunoSEQ multiplex PCR; in TCRdb, only in-frame clones are kept and a portion is missing. The sample lists 150,000 to 200,000 clones, more than 75% occurring once. The material sequenced was peripheral blood. The receptors were gathered from a man between 60 and 70 years old with active or convalescent COVID-19.

This clone was recorded only once. This CDR3 is CATDRVGLGTEAFF. The CDR3 DNA is TGTGCCACAGACAGGGTAGGGCTTGGCACTGAAGCTTTCTTT. The V gene is TRBV2, the J gene TRBJ1-1, with 7 bases that match TRBD1. The germline gives CDR1 SNHLY, CDR2 FYNNEI. This CDR3 has 14 amino acids. J was trimmed by 4 bases and V by 10 bases; bases with no gene match: 12.

The chain combines TRBV28 with TRBJ2-7; D gene uncertain. Germline V gene sequence: CDR1 MDHEN, CDR2 SYDVKM. CDR3 length: 15 amino acids. V lost 2 bases and J lost 0, with 11 bases in between. Here the CDR3 reads CASSLLEAVSYEQYF. The CDR3 DNA reads TGTGCCAGCAGTTTACTTGAGGCGGTCTCCTACGAGCAGTACTTC.

This rearrangement joins TRBV28 to TRBJ1-4; TRBD1 matches 7 bases. The V segment lost 3 bases and the J segment 9 bases; nucleotides outside the gene matches: 10. CDR3 length: 15 amino acids. Germline V lookup: CDR1 MDHEN, CDR2 SYDVKM. The CDR3 bases are TGTGCCAGCAGTTTTGGGGTACAGGGGAGGAAAAAACTGTTTTTT. Translation gives CASSFGVQGRKKLFF. Together with reference TRBV28 and TRBJ1-4, the CDR3 gives the full variable domain: DVKVTQSSRYLVKRTGEKVFLECVQDMDHENMFWYRQDPGLGLRLIYFSYDVKMKEKGDIPEGYSVSREKKERFSLILESASTNQTSMYLCASSFGVQGRKKLFFGSGTQLSVL.

V and J are TRBV12-3 or TRBV12-4 and TRBJ1-1; weak D call: TRBD1 (5 bases). V lost 3 bases, J lost 10 bases, and 12 bases lay in between. This CDR3 comprises 12 residues. The CDR3 sequence is CASSFSQGAAFF. The CDR3, as DNA: TGTGCCAGCAGTTTCTCTCAGGGTGCAGCTTTCTTT.

This clone appeared a single time. The rearrangement uses TRBV7-2 and TRBJ1-1, with TRBD1 matching over 11 bases. There are 16 residues in the CDR3. CDR1 is SGHTA, CDR2 FQGNSA, per germline. The trim removed 4 bases at V and 6 bases at J, leaving 10 bases unmatched. CDR3 protein: CASSSGQGARFAEAFF. The CDR3 nucleotides read TGTGCCAGCAGCTCAGGACAGGGGGCGCGGTTCGCTGAAGCTTTCTTT.

The chain recombines TRBV19 with TRBJ2-3; the D is unclear. The CDR3 covers 15 residues. Trimming cost V 6 bases and J 2 bases, with 15 bases left between them. Germline CDR1 and CDR2: LNHDA and SQIVND (reference sequence). This CDR3 reads CASSRVATDTDTQYF. The CDR3 nucleotides read TGTGCCAGTAGCCGTGTAGCAACTGACACAGATACGCAGTATTTT.

V gene TRBV5-6 combines with J gene TRBJ2-2; 9 bases are shared with TRBD1. Trimming removed 4 bases from V and 5 bases from J; junction bases left unmatched: 12. The CDR3 loop spans 17 amino acids. Germline V gene lookup returns CDR1 SGHDT and CDR2 YYEEEE. CDR3 sequence: CASSPMLGQGRTGELFF. The CDR3 coding sequence is TGTGCCAGCAGCCCCATGCTGGGACAGGGTCGTACCGGGGAGCTGTTTTTT. The full variable domain, with the rest looked up from reference TRBV5-6 and TRBJ2-2, is DAGVTQSPTHLIKTRGQQVTLRCSPKSGHDTVSWYQQALGQGPQFIFQYYEEEERQRGNFPDRFSGHQFPNYSSELNVNALLLGDSALYLCASSPMLGQGRTGELFFGEGSRLTVL.

In DNA form, the CDR3 reads TGTGCCAGTAGTCCACCGGGACTAGCGATAGAGCAGTACTTC. It yields the protein CASSPPGLAIEQYF. This chain joins TRBV19 and TRBJ2-7; 10 nucleotides match TRBD2. J lost 7 bases, V lost 5 bases, and 8 bases had no gene match. The CDR3 totals 14 residues. Germline V lookup: CDR1 LNHDA, CDR2 SQIVND (reference sequence).

The chain has TRBV12-5 and TRBJ2-5; no reliable D call. Trimming removed 2 bases from V and 3 bases from J, with 4 bases in between. Per germline, CDR1 LGHNT and CDR2 FRNRAP. The CDR3 sequence is 12 residues long. The CDR3 protein is CASGLSEETQYF. CDR3 sequence (DNA): TGTGCTAGTGGTTTGTCCGAAGAGACCCAGTACTTC.

This chain joins TRBV7-9 and TRBJ2-2; 8 nucleotides match TRBD1. Germline V gene lookup returns CDR1 SEHNR and CDR2 FQNEAQ (reference sequence). J was trimmed by 6 bases and V by 5 bases; bases with no gene match: 8. The CDR3 is made up of 15 amino acids. Here the CDR3 reads CASSRRTGIAGELFF. CDR3 DNA sequence: TGTGCCAGCAGCCGACGGACAGGGATTGCCGGGGAGCTGTTTTTT.

The CDR3 sequence: CASGPRTAGDRYYEQYF. CDR3 nucleotides: TGTGCCAGCGGCCCTCGGACTGCGGGAGACAGATACTACGAGCAGTACTTC. The chain carries TRBV7-6 and TRBJ2-7; 7 positions agree with TRBD2. CDR1 is SGHVS, CDR2 FNYEAQ, per germline. The CDR3 loop spans 17 amino acids. V was clipped by 8 bases and J by 3 bases; unmatched bases: 19.

J is TRBJ1-5 and V is TRBV6-5; D not certain. V lost 4 bases and J 2 bases, leaving 9 bases between the germline ends. This CDR3 is 14 amino acids long. The germline V gene has CDR1 MNHEY and CDR2 SVGAGI. The CDR3 reads CASSLSGGNQPQHF. CDR3 coding DNA: TGTGCCAGCAGTTTATCGGGTGGCAATCAGCCCCAGCATTTT.

The rearrangement joins TRBV7-2 to TRBJ2-1; D gene ambiguous. The germline V and J ends were trimmed by 4 bases and 0 bases, with 7 bases remaining between them. Per germline, CDR1 SGHTA and CDR2 FQGNSA. The CDR3 is made up of 14 amino acids. This CDR3 is CASSSHNSYNEQFF. CDR3 nucleotide sequence: TGTGCCAGCAGCTCACACAACTCCTACAATGAGCAGTTCTTC.

This chain uses TRBV6-4 with TRBJ1-2; no definite D call. The CDR3 is made up of 14 amino acids. The V end was cut by 5 bases, the J end by 2 bases, with 12 bases between. Germline CDR1 is MRHNA and CDR2 is SNTAGT. In DNA, the CDR3 is TGTGCCAGCAGTATGAGCATCGAAAACTATGGCTACACCTTC. Translation gives CASSMSIENYGYTF.